Listed here are 13 T cell receptor beta chains from one sample, sequenced in a study of human T cells and chemical hapten exposure. Specified time point: patch test 3, about 24 weeks after DPC sensitization. Indicated treatment: therapeutic diphenylcyclopropenone sensitization with weekly scalp DPC. MiXCR, applied by TCRdb to the RACE reads, yields one record per CDR3 protein. Among about 190,000 distinct CDR3 sequences listed, 24% were seen once. The source was whole blood, collected in connection with sensitization to the hapten diphenylcyclopropenone (DPC). The receptors were gathered from a woman aged 35 to 49 with alopecia areata. Some clones in this sample may be carry-over from other donors' samples.

This clonotype has a handful of counts. The rearrangement joins TRBV28 to TRBJ1-5; D not resolved. With 5 bases removed from V and 0 bases from J, the gap between germline ends came to 8 bases. There are 14 residues in the CDR3. CDR1 MDHEN and CDR2 SYDVKM come from the germline V gene. The CDR3 protein is CASSLPDSNQPQHF. The CDR3 bases are TGTGCCAGCAGTCTCCCTGATAGCAATCAGCCCCAGCATTTT.

This clonotype was picked up a small number of times. The V call is TRBV20-1, the J call TRBJ2-1; D possibly uses TRBD1 or TRBD2 (5 bases each). The germline V gene has CDR1 DFQATT and CDR2 SNEGSKA (reference sequence). V shed 6 bases and J shed 3 bases, with 18 bases lying between them. There are 15 residues in the CDR3. CDR3 in amino acids: CSARDGWGNYNEQFF. CDR3 DNA: TGCAGTGCAAGGGACGGATGGGGGAACTACAATGAGCAGTTCTTC.

The chain carries TRBV12-3 or TRBV12-4 and TRBJ1-5; 7 bases are a match to TRBD1. The CDR3 sequence is 15 residues long. The V gene end was trimmed by 6 bases and the J gene end by 2 bases; junction bases not matched to a gene: 7. The CDR3 region has the DNA TGTGCCAGCAGCAGTGGGACAGCCGGCAATCAGCCCCAGCATTTT. Translated, it gives CASSSGTAGNQPQHF.

This clonotype was seen a few times. The V and J genes are TRBV10-3 and TRBJ1-5, with TRBD1 matching 7 bases. CDR1 and CDR2 (germline): ENHRY, SYGVKD. The V segment lost 4 bases and the J segment 3 bases; nucleotides outside the gene matches: 6. CDR3 length equals 15 residues. The CDR3 loop is CAISVGGTANQPQHF. The CDR3 DNA is TGTGCCATCAGTGTAGGGGGGACAGCCAATCAGCCCCAGCATTTT.

V and J are TRBV7-2 and TRBJ2-5, with D maybe TRBD2 (6 bases). Germline lookup yields CDR1 SGHTA and CDR2 FQGNSA. Trimming shortened V by 4 bases and J by 2 bases, and 17 bases separated the two germline ends. The CDR3 consists of 16 residues. For the CDR3, the DNA is TGTGCCAGCAGCTCCAGCCTACTAGCAGCTCAAGAGACCCAGTACTTC. This translates into CASSSSLLAAQETQYF.

This CDR3 is CASSLAALAATDTQYF. In nucleotides, the CDR3 is TGCGCCAGCAGCTTGGCCGCGCTAGCGGCCACAGATACGCAGTATTTT. The chain links TRBV5-1 to TRBJ2-3; 7 nucleotides line up with TRBD2. After removal of 0 bases from V and 2 bases from J, the junction contained 6 bases not matched to a gene. Germline V gene data show CDR1 as SGHRS and CDR2 as YFSETQ. This CDR3 spans 16 amino acids.

The chain joins TRBV20-1 to TRBJ2-2; 11 bases agree with TRBD1. Unmatched junction bases numbered 6, after V lost 6 bases and J lost 3 bases. Germline V lookup: CDR1 DFQATT, CDR2 SNEGSKA (reference sequence). This CDR3 comprises 15 residues. The CDR3: CSARTGGFDTGELFF. For the CDR3, the DNA is TGCAGTGCGCGGACAGGGGGCTTCGACACCGGGGAGCTGTTTTTT.

In nucleotides, the CDR3 is TGTGCCAGCAGCTCCCAGGCAGGGTTCACTGAAGCTTTCTTT. Its translation: CASSSQAGFTEAFF. The J gene is TRBJ1-1, the V gene TRBV5-5; D may be TRBD1 (5 bases). The CDR3 sequence is 14 residues long. Germline lookup yields CDR1 SGHKS and CDR2 YYEKEE (reference sequence). V shed 3 bases and J shed 4 bases, with 13 bases lying between them.

This clonotype has a handful of counts. J is TRBJ2-7 and V is TRBV5-1, with unresolved D. The CDR3 length is 15 residues. CDR1 is SGHRS and CDR2 is YFSETQ in the germline V gene. Trimming pared 1 base from V and 2 bases from J, leaving 13 bases between. The CDR3 DNA reads as TGCGCCAGCAGCTTGTATCCGGGTCAGGCCTACGAGCAGTACTTC. This encodes CASSLYPGQAYEQYF.

The V call is TRBV7-9, the J call TRBJ2-1; possible D gene TRBD2, 5 bases. With 1 base removed from V and 4 bases from J, the gap between germline ends came to 14 bases. The germline gives CDR1 SEHNR, CDR2 FQNEAQ (reference sequence). The CDR3 has 16 residues. The CDR3 DNA follows: TGTGCCAGCAGCTTAGAGCGGACGGCCTATTACAATGAGCAGTTCTTC. This codes for CASSLERTAYYNEQFF.

This clonotype has only a few counts. This chain links TRBV20-1 with TRBJ1-1, with D unresolved. Deletions cut 1 base from V and 0 bases from J, with 0 bases between. Germline values: CDR1 DFQATT, CDR2 SNEGSKA (reference sequence). The CDR3 is 11 residues long. Here the CDR3 DNA reads TGCAGTGCTAGAGTGAACACTGAAGCTTTCTTT. Translated, it gives CSARVNTEAFF.

As DNA, the CDR3 is TGTGCCAGCAGTTACATTGGGCAGCTCAACTATGGCTACACCTTC. This encodes CASSYIGQLNYGYTF. The chain is built from TRBV6-5 and TRBJ1-2, with no clear D. The V gene's germline CDR1 is MNHEY and CDR2 SVGAGI. This CDR3 spans 15 amino acids. V lost 2 bases and J lost 2, with 12 bases in between.

The sample holds a few counts of this clonotype. V and J are TRBV20-1 and TRBJ1-2; TRBD1 aligns across 7 bases. V was clipped by 3 bases and J by 4 bases; unmatched bases: 8. The CDR3 sequence is 14 residues long. Germline CDR1 reads DFQATT; CDR2 reads SNEGSKA (reference sequence). The CDR3 DNA reads as TGCAGTGCTAGCAGGGACAGACTCGTCTATGGCTACACCTTC. Its translation: CSASRDRLVYGYTF.